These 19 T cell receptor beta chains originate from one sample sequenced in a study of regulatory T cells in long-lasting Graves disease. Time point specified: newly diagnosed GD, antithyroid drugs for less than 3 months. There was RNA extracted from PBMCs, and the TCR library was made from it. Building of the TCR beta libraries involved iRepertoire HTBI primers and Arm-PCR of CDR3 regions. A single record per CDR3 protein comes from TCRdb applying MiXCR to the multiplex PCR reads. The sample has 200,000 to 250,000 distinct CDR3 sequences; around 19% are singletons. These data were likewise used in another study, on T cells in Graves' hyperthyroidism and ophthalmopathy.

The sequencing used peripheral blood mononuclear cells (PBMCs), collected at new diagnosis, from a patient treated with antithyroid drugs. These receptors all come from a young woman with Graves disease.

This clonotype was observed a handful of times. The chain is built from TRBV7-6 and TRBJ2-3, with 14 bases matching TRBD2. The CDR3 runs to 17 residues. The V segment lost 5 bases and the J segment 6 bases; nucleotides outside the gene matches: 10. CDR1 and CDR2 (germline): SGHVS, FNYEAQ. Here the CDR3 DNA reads TGTGCCAGCAGCACAATGGGACTAGCGGGGGCCGGGGATACGCAGTATTTT. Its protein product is CASSTMGLAGAGDTQYF.

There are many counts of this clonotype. The CDR3 protein is CASSFRQGGSGYNEQFF. For the CDR3, the DNA is TGTGCCAGCAGTTTTCGCCAGGGCGGGAGTGGATACAATGAGCAGTTCTTC. The rearrangement links TRBV27 to TRBJ2-1; 7 bases map to TRBD2. This CDR3 spans 17 amino acids. The germline CDR1 and CDR2 sequences are MNHEY and SMNVEV (reference sequence). The ends lost 3 bases at V and 4 bases at J; junction bases unmatched: 12.

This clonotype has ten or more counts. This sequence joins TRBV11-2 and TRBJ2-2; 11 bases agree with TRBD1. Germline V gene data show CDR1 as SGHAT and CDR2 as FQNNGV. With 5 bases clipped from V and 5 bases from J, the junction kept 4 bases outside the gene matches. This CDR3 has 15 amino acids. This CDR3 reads CASSQGQGGTGELFF. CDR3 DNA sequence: TGTGCCAGCAGCCAGGGACAGGGGGGAACCGGGGAGCTGTTTTTT. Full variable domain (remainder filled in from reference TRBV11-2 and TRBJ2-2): EAGVAQSPRYKIIEKRQSVAFWCNPISGHATLYWYQQILGQGPKLLIQFQNNGVVDDSQLPKDRFSAERLKGVDSTLKIQPAKLEDSAVYLCASSQGQGGTGELFFGEGSRLTVL.

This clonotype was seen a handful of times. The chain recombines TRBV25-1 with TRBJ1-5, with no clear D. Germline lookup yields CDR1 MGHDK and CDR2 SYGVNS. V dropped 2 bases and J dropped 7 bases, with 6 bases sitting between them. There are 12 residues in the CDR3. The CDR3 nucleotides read TGTGCCAGCAGTGAAAGGACGCAGCCCCAGCATTTT. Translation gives CASSERTQPQHF.

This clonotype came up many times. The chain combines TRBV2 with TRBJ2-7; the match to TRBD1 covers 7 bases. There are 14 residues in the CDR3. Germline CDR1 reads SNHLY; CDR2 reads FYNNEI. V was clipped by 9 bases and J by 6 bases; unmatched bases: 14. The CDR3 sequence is CAREHLDREGEQYF. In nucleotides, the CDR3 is TGTGCCAGAGAACACCTCGACAGGGAAGGCGAGCAGTACTTC.

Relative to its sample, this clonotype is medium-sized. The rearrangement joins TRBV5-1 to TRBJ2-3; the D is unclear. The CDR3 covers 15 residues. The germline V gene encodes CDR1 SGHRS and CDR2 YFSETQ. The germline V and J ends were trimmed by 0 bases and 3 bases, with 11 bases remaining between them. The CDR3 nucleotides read TGCGCCAGCAGCTTGGGCACCGTGGAAACAGATACGCAGTATTTT. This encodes CASSLGTVETDTQYF.

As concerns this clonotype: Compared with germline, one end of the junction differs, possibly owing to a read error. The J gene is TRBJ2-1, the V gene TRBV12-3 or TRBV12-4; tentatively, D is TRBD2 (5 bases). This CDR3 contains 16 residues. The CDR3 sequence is CASSPMGEGYYNEQCF. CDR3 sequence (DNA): TGTGCCAGCAGTCCCATGGGAGAGGGATATTACAATGAGCAGTGCTTC.

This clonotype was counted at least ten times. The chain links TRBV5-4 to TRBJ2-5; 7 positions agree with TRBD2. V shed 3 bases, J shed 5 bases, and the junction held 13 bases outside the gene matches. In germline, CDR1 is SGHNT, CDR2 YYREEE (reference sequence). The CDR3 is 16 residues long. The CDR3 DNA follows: TGTGCCAGCAGCTCGCGGGAGATTCTACGGGGGGAGACCCAGTACTTC. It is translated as CASSSREILRGETQYF.

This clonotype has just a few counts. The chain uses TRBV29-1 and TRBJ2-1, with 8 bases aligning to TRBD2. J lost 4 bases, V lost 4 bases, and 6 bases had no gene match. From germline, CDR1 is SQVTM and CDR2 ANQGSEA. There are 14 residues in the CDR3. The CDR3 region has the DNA TGCAGCGTTGGGATAGCGGGGTCATACAATGAGCAGTTCTTC. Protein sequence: CSVGIAGSYNEQFF.

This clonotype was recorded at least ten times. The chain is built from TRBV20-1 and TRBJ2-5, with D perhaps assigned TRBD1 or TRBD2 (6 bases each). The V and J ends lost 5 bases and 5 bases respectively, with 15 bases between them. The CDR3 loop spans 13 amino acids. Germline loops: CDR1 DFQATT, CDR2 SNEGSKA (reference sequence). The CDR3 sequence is CSAGGGPGETQYF. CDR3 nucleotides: TGCAGTGCTGGAGGGGGGCCCGGGGAGACCCAGTACTTC.

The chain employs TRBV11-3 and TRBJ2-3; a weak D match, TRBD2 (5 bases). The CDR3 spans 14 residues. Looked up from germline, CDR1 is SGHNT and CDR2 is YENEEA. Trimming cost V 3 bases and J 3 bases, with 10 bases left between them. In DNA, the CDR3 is TGTGCCAGCAGCTTGAGGGCTGGGACAGATACGCAGTATTTT. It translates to CASSLRAGTDTQYF. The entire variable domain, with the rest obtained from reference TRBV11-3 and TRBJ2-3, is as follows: EAGVVQSPRYKIIEKKQPVAFWCNPISGHNTLYWYLQNLGQGPELLIRYENEEAVDDSQLPKDRFSAERLKGVDSTLKIQPAELGDSAVYLCASSLRAGTDTQYFGPGTRLTVL.

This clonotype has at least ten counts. CDR3: CASSAPGRGIYEQYF. CDR3 sequence (DNA): TGTGCCAGCAGTGCTCCCGGGAGGGGAATCTACGAGCAGTACTTC. This chain uses TRBV6-1 with TRBJ2-7; 8 bases are a match to TRBD2. The V gene end was trimmed by 4 bases and the J gene end by 3 bases; junction bases not matched to a gene: 8. CDR1 is MNHNS, CDR2 SASEGT, per germline. The CDR3 is made up of 15 amino acids.

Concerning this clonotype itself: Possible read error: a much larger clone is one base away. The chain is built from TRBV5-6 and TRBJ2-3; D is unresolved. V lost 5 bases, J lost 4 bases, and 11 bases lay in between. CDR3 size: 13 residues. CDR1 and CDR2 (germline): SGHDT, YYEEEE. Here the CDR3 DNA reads TGTGCCAGCAGGAAGGTAGGCTCAGATACGCAGTATTTT. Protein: CASRKVGSDTQYF.

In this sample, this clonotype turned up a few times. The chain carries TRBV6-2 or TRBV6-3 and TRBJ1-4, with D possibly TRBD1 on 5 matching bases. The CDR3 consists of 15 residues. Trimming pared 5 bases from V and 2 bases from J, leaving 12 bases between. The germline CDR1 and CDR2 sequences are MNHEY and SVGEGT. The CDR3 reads CASSEVDSTNEKLFF. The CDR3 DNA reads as TGTGCCAGCAGTGAAGTCGACAGTACTAATGAAAAACTGTTTTTT.

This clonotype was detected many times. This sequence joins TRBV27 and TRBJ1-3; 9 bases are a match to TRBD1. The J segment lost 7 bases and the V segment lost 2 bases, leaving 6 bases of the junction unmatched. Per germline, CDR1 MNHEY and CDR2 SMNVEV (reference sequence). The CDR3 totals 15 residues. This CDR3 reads CASSLNRGQGNTIYF. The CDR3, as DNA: TGTGCCAGCAGTTTAAACAGGGGGCAAGGGAACACCATATATTTT.

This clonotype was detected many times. The CDR3 nucleotides read TGTGCCAGCAGCCCGTTGCGAGCTAGCGGCCAAGAGACCCAGTACTTC. Translated: CASSPLRASGQETQYF. The V and J genes are TRBV7-6 and TRBJ2-5, with 7 bases aligning to TRBD2. V dropped 5 bases and J dropped 1; count of bases not matched to a gene: 10. The CDR3 has 16 residues. Germline V lookup: CDR1 SGHVS, CDR2 FNYEAQ.

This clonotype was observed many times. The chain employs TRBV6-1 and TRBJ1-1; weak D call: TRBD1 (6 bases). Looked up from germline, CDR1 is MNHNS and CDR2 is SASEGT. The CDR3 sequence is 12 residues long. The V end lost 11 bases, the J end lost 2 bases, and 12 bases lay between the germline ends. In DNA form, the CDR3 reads TGTGCCTCTCAGGGGATTAACACTGAAGCTTTCTTT. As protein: CASQGINTEAFF.

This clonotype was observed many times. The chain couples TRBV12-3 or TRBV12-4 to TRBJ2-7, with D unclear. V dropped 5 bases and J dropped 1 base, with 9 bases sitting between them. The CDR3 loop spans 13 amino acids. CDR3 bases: TGTGCCAGCAGTCCGACTCGATCCTACGAGCAGTACTTC. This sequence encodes CASSPTRSYEQYF.

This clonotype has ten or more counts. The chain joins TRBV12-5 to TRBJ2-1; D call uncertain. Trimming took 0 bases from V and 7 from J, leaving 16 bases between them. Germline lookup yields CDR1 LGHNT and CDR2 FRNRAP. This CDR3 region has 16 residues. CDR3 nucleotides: TGTGCTAGTGGTTTGGTACAATCACTCCCCGGGAATGAGCAGTTCTTC. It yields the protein CASGLVQSLPGNEQFF.